The 6 T cell receptor beta chains presented below share a single source sample, sequenced in a study of blood T cell repertoires in COVID-19. This table comes from immunoSEQ multiplex PCR, and its TCRdb copy is limited to in-frame clones, with some not included. The sample has around 370,000 clones, around 91% seen once; the top ten hold 5% to 8.5%. The sequencing sample was made of peripheral blood. These TCRs come from a young man with active or convalescent COVID-19.

The chain joins TRBV25-1 to TRBJ2-5; D is undetermined. Germline lookup yields CDR1 MGHDK and CDR2 SYGVNS. With 8 bases removed from V and 5 bases from J, the gap between germline ends came to 15 bases. The CDR3 loop spans 13 amino acids. The CDR3 loop is CASAFLSGETQYF. CDR3 in DNA: TGTGCCAGCGCCTTCTTGTCCGGGGAGACCCAGTACTTC.

The V gene is TRBV9, the J gene TRBJ1-3; D uncertain. The germline V and J ends were trimmed by 3 bases and 4 bases, with 17 bases remaining between them. The CDR3 is 16 amino acids. The germline gives CDR1 SGDLS, CDR2 YYNGEE. The CDR3 protein is CASSANPRSHGNTIYF. As DNA, the CDR3 is TGTGCCAGCAGCGCCAACCCCAGGTCGCACGGAAACACCATATATTTT.

V and J are TRBV10-3 and TRBJ1-4, with D possibly matching TRBD1 (5 bases). Looked up from germline, CDR1 is ENHRY and CDR2 is SYGVKD. V gave up 2 bases and J gave up 3 bases, with 13 bases separating them. The CDR3 totals 16 residues. In nucleotides, the CDR3 is TGTGCCATCAGTGAGACCCAGGGTCCGCCTAATGAAAAACTGTTTTTT. This translates into CAISETQGPPNEKLFF.

The rearrangement uses TRBV7-2 and TRBJ1-2, with 10 bases fitting TRBD1. The CDR3 length is 16 residues. V shed 4 bases, J shed 4 bases, and the junction held 9 bases outside the gene matches. Looked up from germline, CDR1 is SGHTA and CDR2 is FQGNSA. The CDR3: CASSSRGDRGGYGYTF. The CDR3 DNA reads as TGTGCCAGCAGCTCTAGGGGGGACAGGGGTGGCTATGGCTACACCTTC.

As DNA, the CDR3 is TGTGCCAGCAGCTTAGATCTCCTCTACAATGAGCAGTTCTTC. This codes for CASSLDLLYNEQFF. The chain carries TRBV7-2 and TRBJ2-1; D unresolved. Germline loops: CDR1 SGHTA, CDR2 FQGNSA. This CDR3 spans 14 amino acids. Deletions cut 1 base from V and 3 bases from J, with 7 bases between.

This chain joins TRBV19 and TRBJ2-7, with 12 bases aligning to TRBD1. The CDR3 totals 15 residues. The germline V gene encodes CDR1 LNHDA and CDR2 SQIVND (reference sequence). The trim removed 7 bases at V and 4 bases at J, leaving 8 bases unmatched. CDR3 protein: CASTSGTGGVYEQYF. The CDR3 DNA sequence: TGTGCCAGTACCTCCGGGACAGGGGGCGTTTACGAGCAGTACTTC. Complete variable domain (other parts from reference TRBV19 and TRBJ2-7): DGGITQSPKYLFRKEGQNVTLSCEQNLNHDAMYWYRQDPGQGLRLIYYSQIVNDFQKGDIAEGYSVSREKKESFPLTVTSAQKNPTAFYLCASTSGTGGVYEQYFGPGTRLTVT.